This TCR beta chain came from a study of blood T cells in healthy people across ages. For the study at large: Researchers report that template switching captured about one barcoded beta molecule per two T cells. Points from the study as a whole: Per million T cells, the diversity of TCR beta decreased roughly linearly as age advanced. There were more naive CD4+ cells and higher diversity in long-lived donors than in aged donors.

Using a J-beta primer mix together with a sample-barcoded 5' primer, a second PCR was run for roughly 6 to 11 cycles. From the 5' RACE reads, TCRdb called clonotypes with MiXCR, one entry per CDR3 protein. The sample consists of around 1,800,000 distinct CDR3 sequences, 30% to 40% of them appearing once. On this clonotype itself: Its target is unknown.

Per the germline V gene, CDR1 is SQVTM and CDR2 is ANQGSEA. This CDR3 has 13 amino acids. V lost 6 bases and J lost 5, with 15 bases in between. This clonotype was sampled from a human donor in good health. V and J are TRBV29-1 and TRBJ2-3, with a possible D match to TRBD2 (6 bases). The sequencing sample was made of blood. The CDR3: CSVQAGTGDTQYF. The CDR3 region has the DNA TGCAGCGTCCAGGCAGGGACTGGAGATACGCAGTATTTT.